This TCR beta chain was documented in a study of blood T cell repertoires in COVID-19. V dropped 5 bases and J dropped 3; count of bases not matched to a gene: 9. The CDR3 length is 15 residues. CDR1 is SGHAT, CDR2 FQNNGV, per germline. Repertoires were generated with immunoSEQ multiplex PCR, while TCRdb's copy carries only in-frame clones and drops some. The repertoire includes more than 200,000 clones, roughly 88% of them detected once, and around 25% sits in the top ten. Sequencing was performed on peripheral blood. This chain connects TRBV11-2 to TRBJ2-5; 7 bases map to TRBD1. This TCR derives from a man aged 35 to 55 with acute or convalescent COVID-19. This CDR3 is CASSIGQALKETQYF. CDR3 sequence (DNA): TGTGCCAGCAGCATAGGACAGGCTCTGAAAGAGACCCAGTACTTC.